A single sample is the source of the 24 T cell receptor beta chains below, sequenced in a study of T cell responses to AZD1222 COVID-19 vaccine. Using immunoSEQ multiplex PCR, the repertoire was profiled, and TCRdb retains in-frame clones only, with some absent. This table has some 120,000 clones, approximately 90% appearing once. The specimen was peripheral blood, collected on day 0 of AZD1222 vaccination. All receptors come from an adult in good health.

This chain uses TRBV27 with TRBJ1-2; D gene unclear. The CDR3 runs 13 residues. V lost 5 bases and J lost 4, with 11 bases in between. CDR1 and CDR2 (germline): MNHEY, SMNVEV (reference sequence). As DNA, the CDR3 is TGTGCCAGCAGTCCGATCGGACCCTATGGCTACACCTTC. The encoded protein is CASSPIGPYGYTF.

The chain is built from TRBV7-2 and TRBJ1-2, with unresolved D. This CDR3 region has 12 residues. V lost 5 bases to trimming and J lost 3 bases, with 7 bases between them. Germline CDR1 reads SGHTA; CDR2 reads FQGNSA. CDR3: CASSPEYYGYTF. The CDR3 DNA sequence: TGTGCCAGCAGCCCCGAATACTATGGCTACACCTTC.

The rearrangement uses TRBV27 and TRBJ1-5, with D tentatively TRBD1 (5 bases). Germline V lookup: CDR1 MNHEY, CDR2 SMNVEV (reference sequence). The CDR3 loop spans 16 amino acids. The V end was cut by 6 bases, the J end by 9 bases, with 24 bases between. CDR3 protein: CASSPSLPGSPRPQHF. CDR3 DNA sequence: TGTGCCAGCAGCCCTTCCTTGCCAGGGAGCCCTCGGCCCCAGCATTTT.

The chain links TRBV5-6 to TRBJ1-5; 7 nucleotides agree with TRBD1. CDR1 is SGHDT and CDR2 is YYEEEE in the germline V gene. V shed 1 base, J shed 0 bases, and the junction held 7 bases outside the gene matches. The CDR3 consists of 17 residues. CDR3 loop: CASSLTTGLYSNQPQHF. The CDR3 region has the DNA TGTGCCAGCAGCTTGACGACAGGGCTTTATAGCAATCAGCCCCAGCATTTT.

The chain is built from TRBV7-8 and TRBJ2-7, with 7 bases lining up with TRBD2. J was trimmed by 6 bases and V by 3 bases; bases with no gene match: 5. Looked up from germline, CDR1 is SGHVS and CDR2 is FQNEAQ. The CDR3 runs 13 residues. The CDR3 bases are TGTGCCAGCAGCTTTGGCTCGGGGGGCGAGCAGTACTTC. This sequence encodes CASSFGSGGEQYF.

The V call is TRBV4-1, the J call TRBJ2-3; TRBD2 matches 8 bases. Trimming took 1 base from V and 4 from J; bases not matched to a gene: 7. CDR3 size: 16 residues. The germline gives CDR1 MGHRA, CDR2 YSYEKL. The CDR3 nucleotides are TGCGCCAGCAGCCAAGGATCTCGGCGGGAGGCAGATACGCAGTATTTT. Protein: CASSQGSRREADTQYF.

This chain connects TRBV19 to TRBJ2-3; 8 bases match TRBD2. Germline CDR1 is LNHDA and CDR2 is SQIVND (reference sequence). The CDR3 is 16 amino acids. J was trimmed by 0 bases and V by 4 bases; bases with no gene match: 6. Written as DNA, the CDR3 is TGTGCCAGTAGTACGATAGCGGGATACAGCACAGATACGCAGTATTTT. Translating gives CASSTIAGYSTDTQYF.

Written as DNA, the CDR3 is TGTGCCAGCAACTGGGACAGGGGCGCAGATACGCAGTATTTT. It encodes CASNWDRGADTQYF. The V gene is TRBV28, the J gene TRBJ2-3; TRBD1 matches at 10 bases. This CDR3 comprises 14 residues. CDR1 is MDHEN, CDR2 SYDVKM, per germline. The ends lost 7 bases at V and 4 bases at J; junction bases unmatched: 5.

This clone was seen once. The CDR3 nucleotides read TGTGCCAGCAGCTTATCCGGGAATTCAGATACGCAGTATTTT. Amino acid sequence: CASSLSGNSDTQYF. V and J are TRBV7-9 and TRBJ2-3, with a possible D match to TRBD2 (5 bases). Trimming shortened V by 2 bases and J by 4 bases, and 10 bases separated the two germline ends. The CDR3 contains 14 residues. The germline gives CDR1 SEHNR, CDR2 FQNEAQ (reference sequence).

This chain joins TRBV10-3 and TRBJ1-1, with TRBD1 matching 7 bases. CDR1 is ENHRY and CDR2 is SYGVKD in the germline V gene. With V trimmed by 6 bases and J by 0 bases, 4 bases remained unmatched. The CDR3 length is 14 residues. The CDR3 nucleotides read TGTGCCATCAGGGTGACAGGGATGAACACTGAAGCTTTCTTT. Protein: CAIRVTGMNTEAFF.

V is TRBV6-1 and J is TRBJ2-3; TRBD2 agrees at 9 bases. The CDR3 sequence is 15 residues long. J gave up 4 bases and V 1 base, and 3 bases lay outside the gene matches. Germline CDR1 is MNHNS and CDR2 is SASEGT. The CDR3 coding sequence is TGTGCCAGCAGTGAAGTAGCGGGAGAGGCAGATACGCAGTATTTT. Translated: CASSEVAGEADTQYF.

V usage is TRBV19 and J usage is TRBJ2-7; 8 bases are shared with TRBD2. This CDR3 is built from 14 residues. V was clipped by 6 bases and J by 2 bases; unmatched bases: 6. CDR1 is LNHDA and CDR2 is SQIVND in the germline V gene (reference sequence). CDR3: CASRRVAGPYEQYF. The CDR3 DNA sequence: TGTGCCAGTAGGAGGGTAGCGGGGCCCTACGAGCAGTACTTC.

V usage is TRBV28 and J usage is TRBJ1-5; 10 bases agree with TRBD1. The CDR3 has 14 residues. The V gene end was trimmed by 6 bases and the J gene end by 7 bases; junction bases not matched to a gene: 6. Germline V lookup: CDR1 MDHEN, CDR2 SYDVKM. CDR3 sequence (DNA): TGTGCCAGCAGCTCGGGACAGGGGTACCAGCCCCAGCATTTT. Its protein is CASSSGQGYQPQHF.

The chain has TRBV9 and TRBJ1-1, with 7 bases that match TRBD1. V lost 5 bases and J lost 7; bases outside the gene matches: 11. The CDR3 sequence is 14 residues long. CDR1 and CDR2 from the germline V gene are SGDLS and YYNGEE. For the CDR3, the DNA is TGTGCCAGCAGTCCTGGGGACAGACCCTATGAAGCTTTCTTT. This encodes CASSPGDRPYEAFF.

This chain uses TRBV29-1 with TRBJ1-2; no definite D call. This CDR3 is 13 amino acids long. Trimming left V 4 bases short and J 4 bases short, with 13 bases between. Germline values: CDR1 SQVTM, CDR2 ANQGSEA. The CDR3 nucleotides read TGCAGCGTTGGGGTGGTAGGGAGCTATGGCTACACCTTC. Protein sequence: CSVGVVGSYGYTF.

This clone was observed once. This sequence joins TRBV7-9 and TRBJ1-1; D gene uncertain. Between the trimmed V and J ends, which lost 1 base and 0 bases, there was a span of 9 bases. Germline lookup yields CDR1 SEHNR and CDR2 FQNEAQ (reference sequence). This CDR3 region has 15 residues. CDR3 sequence: CASSLEPAMNTEAFF. CDR3 nucleotide sequence: TGTGCCAGCAGCTTAGAGCCAGCGATGAACACTGAAGCTTTCTTT.

The V call is TRBV5-1, the J call TRBJ2-7; TRBD2 is a possible D gene (5 bases). The CDR3 extends over 15 amino acids. Between the trimmed V and J ends, which lost 1 base and 6 bases, there was a span of 17 bases. The germline V gene has CDR1 SGHRS and CDR2 YFSETQ. The CDR3 DNA reads as TGCGCCAGCAGCTTGTTACTGGGTGGGCGGGTCGAGCAGTACTTC. The encoded protein is CASSLLLGGRVEQYF.

The chain employs TRBV27 and TRBJ2-1; D is ambiguous. This CDR3 has 16 residues. Germline V gene sequence: CDR1 MNHEY, CDR2 SMNVEV (reference sequence). Trimming pared 0 bases from V and 7 bases from J, leaving 16 bases between. The CDR3 DNA reads as TGTGCCAGCAGTTTATCGGGTGGATTAGTAGGGAATGAGCAGTTCTTC. Its protein product is CASSLSGGLVGNEQFF.

The chain has TRBV10-3 and TRBJ2-5; no reliable D call. V was shortened by 10 bases and J by 5 bases, with 20 bases between the two germline ends. Germline V gene lookup returns CDR1 ENHRY and CDR2 SYGVKD. CDR3 size: 14 residues. The CDR3 DNA is TGTGCCACCGGGTCTCACAGCCGAACGGAGACCCAGTACTTC. Its translation: CATGSHSRTETQYF.

This chain joins TRBV5-4 and TRBJ2-1; 8 positions agree with TRBD1. The CDR3 length is 17 residues. The trim removed 4 bases at V and 2 bases at J, leaving 11 bases unmatched. Germline lookup yields CDR1 SGHNT and CDR2 YYREEE (reference sequence). CDR3 in DNA: TGTGCCAGCAGCCCAGGACCCGGACAGGGTCCCTACAATGAGCAGTTCTTC. Its protein is CASSPGPGQGPYNEQFF.

The chain's CDR3 is CASSEALDGETYGYTF. CDR3 bases: TGTGCCAGCAGTGAAGCATTGGACGGCGAAACCTATGGCTACACCTTC. V usage is TRBV6-1 and J usage is TRBJ1-2; no reliable D call. Trimming took 0 bases from V and 4 from J, leaving 15 bases between them. The length of the CDR3 is 16 residues. Germline CDR1 reads MNHNS; CDR2 reads SASEGT.

This chain connects TRBV4-1 to TRBJ2-2; D unresolved. V was clipped by 4 bases and J by 1 base, with 13 bases between them. The CDR3 runs to 16 residues. Germline values: CDR1 MGHRA, CDR2 YSYEKL. DNA of the CDR3: TGCGCCAGCAGCCCGCTGGATAATTTGAACACCGGGGAGCTGTTTTTT. It is translated as CASSPLDNLNTGELFF.

This clone occurred once. V usage is TRBV7-6 and J usage is TRBJ2-2; D perhaps matches TRBD2 (5 bases). Per the germline V gene, CDR1 is SGHVS and CDR2 is FNYEAQ. Deletions cut 5 bases from V and 5 bases from J, with 15 bases between. This CDR3 is built from 15 residues. Written as DNA, the CDR3 is TGTGCCAGCAGCCCGCTCGTCGGGGTTACCGGGGAGCTGTTTTTT. Translating gives CASSPLVGVTGELFF. Filled out from reference TRBV7-6 and TRBJ2-2, the complete variable domain reads GAGVSQSPRYKVTKRGQDVALRCDPISGHVSLYWYRQALGQGPEFLTYFNYEAQQDKSGLPNDRFSAERPEGSISTLTIQRTEQRDSAMYRCASSPLVGVTGELFFGEGSRLTVL.

The chain carries TRBV7-8 and TRBJ2-3, with D possibly matching TRBD2 (7 bases). The ends were cut back, 1 base at V and 4 bases at J, with 12 bases in the middle. Germline V gene lookup returns CDR1 SGHVS and CDR2 FQNEAQ. This CDR3 spans 15 amino acids. CDR3 nucleotides: TGTGCCAGCAGCTTAGGTAGAGGGGGGGCAGATACGCAGTATTTT. It encodes CASSLGRGGADTQYF.